One T cell receptor beta chain is described in this entry. This sample was included in a study of blood T cell repertoires in COVID-19. Method: immunoSEQ multiplex PCR; TCRdb's copy keeps in-frame clones and lacks some. The table has under 250,000 clones, roughly 84% seen once. Trimming cost V 3 bases and J 7 bases, with 13 bases left between them. This CDR3 has 13 residues. From germline, CDR1 is DFQATT and CDR2 SNEGSKA (reference sequence). Sample: peripheral blood. This sequence was found in a woman aged 40-49 years who had recovered from COVID-19. J is TRBJ1-5 and V is TRBV20-1, with D uncertain. CDR3 sequence (DNA): TGCAGTGCTAGTTCTCGGGAGGGCCAGCCCCAGCATTTT. Residues: CSASSREGQPQHF.